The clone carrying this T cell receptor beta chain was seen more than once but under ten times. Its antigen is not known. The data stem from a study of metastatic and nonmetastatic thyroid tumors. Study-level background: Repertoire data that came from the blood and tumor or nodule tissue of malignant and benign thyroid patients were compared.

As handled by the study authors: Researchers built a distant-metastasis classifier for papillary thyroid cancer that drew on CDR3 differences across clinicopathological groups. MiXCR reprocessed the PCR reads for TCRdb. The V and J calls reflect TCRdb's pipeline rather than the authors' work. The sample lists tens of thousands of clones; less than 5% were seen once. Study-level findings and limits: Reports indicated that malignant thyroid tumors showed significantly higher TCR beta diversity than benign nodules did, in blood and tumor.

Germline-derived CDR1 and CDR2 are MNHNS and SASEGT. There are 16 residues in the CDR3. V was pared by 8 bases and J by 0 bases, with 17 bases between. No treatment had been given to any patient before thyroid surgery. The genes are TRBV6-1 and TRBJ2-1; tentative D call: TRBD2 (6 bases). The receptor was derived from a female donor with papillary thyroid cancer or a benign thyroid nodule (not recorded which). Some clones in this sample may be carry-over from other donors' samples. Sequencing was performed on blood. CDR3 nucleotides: TGTGCCAGCTCAACTAATTTAGCGGACTCCTACAATGAGCAGTTCTTC. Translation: CASSTNLADSYNEQFF.